The present T cell receptor beta chain was sequenced within a study of human T cells and chemical hapten exposure. For the study at large: Per-sample TCR yields varied mainly from small pooled library volume differences.

CDR1 is SGHTA and CDR2 is FQGTGA in the germline V gene. The CDR3 has 13 residues. TCRdb re-analysed the RACE reads in MiXCR, keeping a single row per CDR3 protein. Found here are 70,000 to 75,000 distinct CDR3 sequences, about 32% of them singletons; the top ten hold about 10%. Documented time point: patch test 1, 2 weeks after DPC sensitization. The treatment here: therapeutic diphenylcyclopropenone sensitization with weekly scalp DPC. Blood collection took place prior to placing each patch test. Each donor was an alopecia patient between 18 and 70 years of age who qualified for DPC. Before extraction, the whole blood was not fractionated, and total RNA was taken from it. As for this clonotype: The germline gene is not matched at one end of the junction; a read error may be the cause.

The gene calls are TRBV7-3 and TRBJ1-1, with TRBD1 matching 8 bases. Sequences were derived from whole blood, sampled in connection with sensitization to the hapten diphenylcyclopropenone (DPC). The source is a middle-aged man with alopecia areata. Some clones in this sample may be carry-over from other donors' samples. CDR3 sequence reads: CASSPGTGFETFF. The CDR3 DNA reads as TGTGCCAGCAGCCCCGGGACAGGCTTTGAAACTTTCTTT.